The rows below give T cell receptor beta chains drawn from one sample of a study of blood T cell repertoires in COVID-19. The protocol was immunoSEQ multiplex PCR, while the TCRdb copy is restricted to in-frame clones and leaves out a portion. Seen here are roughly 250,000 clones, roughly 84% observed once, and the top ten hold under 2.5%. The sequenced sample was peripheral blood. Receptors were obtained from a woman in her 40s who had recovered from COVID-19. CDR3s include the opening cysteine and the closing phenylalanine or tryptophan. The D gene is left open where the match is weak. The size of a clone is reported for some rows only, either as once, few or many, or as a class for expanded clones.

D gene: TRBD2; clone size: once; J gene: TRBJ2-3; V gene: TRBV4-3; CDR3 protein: CASSQGIRTRRAPDTQYF; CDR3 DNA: TGCGCCAGCAGCCAAGGGATCAGGACTAGGAGGGCCCCGGATACGCAGTATTTT
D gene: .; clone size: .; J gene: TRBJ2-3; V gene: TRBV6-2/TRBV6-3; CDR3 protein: CASSPRTPSTDTQYF; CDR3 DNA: TGTGCCAGCAGTCCCAGGACACCTAGCACAGATACGCAGTATTTT
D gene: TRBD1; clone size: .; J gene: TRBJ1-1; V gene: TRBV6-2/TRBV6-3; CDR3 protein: CASSYLGGQGPNTEAFF; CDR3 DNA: TGTGCCAGCAGTTACTTAGGGGGCCAGGGGCCGAACACTGAAGCTTTCTTT
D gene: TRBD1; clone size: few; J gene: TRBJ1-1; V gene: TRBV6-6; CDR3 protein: CASSPLRGQGAEAFF; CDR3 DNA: TGTGCCAGCAGTCCTCTCCGGGGACAGGGGGCTGAAGCTTTCTTT
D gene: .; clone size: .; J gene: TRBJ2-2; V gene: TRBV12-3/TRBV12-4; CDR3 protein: CASSYSTGELFF; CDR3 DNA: TGTGCCAGCAGTTACAGCACCGGGGAGCTGTTTTTT
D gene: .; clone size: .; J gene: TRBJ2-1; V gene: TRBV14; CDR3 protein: CASSQAHWASPATYNEQFF; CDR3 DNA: TGTGCCAGCAGCCAGGCCCACTGGGCTAGCCCTGCTACCTACAATGAGCAGTTCTTC
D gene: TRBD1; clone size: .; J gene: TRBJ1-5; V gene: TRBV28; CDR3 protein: CASSLGGQGARQPQHF; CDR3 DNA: TGTGCCAGCAGTTTGGGGGGACAGGGGGCGAGGCAGCCCCAGCATTTT
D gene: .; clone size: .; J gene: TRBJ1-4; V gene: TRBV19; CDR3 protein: CASSIGGPPWEKLFF; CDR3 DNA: TGTGCCAGTAGTATTGGAGGCCCCCCGTGGGAAAAACTGTTTTTT
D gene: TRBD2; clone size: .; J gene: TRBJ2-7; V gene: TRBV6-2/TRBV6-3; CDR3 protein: CASSQTSAAREQYF; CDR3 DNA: TGTGCCAGCAGTCAGACTAGCGCAGCCCGCGAGCAGTACTTC
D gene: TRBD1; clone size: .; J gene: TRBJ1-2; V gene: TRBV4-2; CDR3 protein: CASSQPGTGGYGYGYTF; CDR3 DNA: TGTGCCAGCAGCCAACCCGGGACAGGGGGCTACGGCTATGGCTACACCTTC
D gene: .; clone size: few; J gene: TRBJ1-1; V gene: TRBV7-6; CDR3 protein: CASSSTENTEAFF; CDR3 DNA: TGTGCCAGCAGTTCTACAGAGAACACTGAAGCTTTCTTT
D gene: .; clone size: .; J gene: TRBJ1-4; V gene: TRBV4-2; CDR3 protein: CASSQDGGGRDKSEKLFF; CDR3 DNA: TGTGCCAGCAGCCAAGACGGGGGAGGGAGGGATAAAAGTGAAAAACTGTTTTTT
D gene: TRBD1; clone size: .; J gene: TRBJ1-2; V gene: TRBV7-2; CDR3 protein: CASSSVGTGIQRISYGYTF; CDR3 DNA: TGTGCCAGCAGCTCGGTCGGGACAGGGATCCAGAGGATTAGCTATGGCTACACCTTC
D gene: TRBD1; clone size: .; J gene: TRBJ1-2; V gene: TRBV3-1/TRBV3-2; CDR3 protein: CASSQPQGTGGLGYTF; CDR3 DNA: TGTGCCAGCAGCCAACCCCAAGGGACAGGGGGCCTTGGCTACACCTTC
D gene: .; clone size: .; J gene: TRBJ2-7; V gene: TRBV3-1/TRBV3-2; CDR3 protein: CASSPSGLDYEQYF; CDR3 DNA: TGTGCCAGCAGTCCAAGCGGGTTAGACTACGAGCAGTACTTC
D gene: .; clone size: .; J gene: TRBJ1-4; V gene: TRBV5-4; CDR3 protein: CASRDRTATNEKLFF; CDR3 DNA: TGTGCCAGCAGGGATCGGACAGCAACTAATGAAAAACTGTTTTTT
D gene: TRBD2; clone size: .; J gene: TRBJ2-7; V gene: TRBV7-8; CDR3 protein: CASSFSGSYEQYF; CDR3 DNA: TGTGCCAGCAGCTTTAGCGGGAGCTACGAGCAGTACTTC
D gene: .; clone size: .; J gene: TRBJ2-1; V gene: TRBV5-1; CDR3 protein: CASSLDRGTYNEQFF; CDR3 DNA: TGCGCCAGCAGCTTGGATCGAGGTACCTACAATGAGCAGTTCTTC
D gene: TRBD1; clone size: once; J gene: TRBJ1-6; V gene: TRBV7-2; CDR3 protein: CASSTLPGGRSPLHF; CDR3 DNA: TGTGCCAGCAGCACCCTGCCAGGGGGCAGGTCACCCCTCCACTTT
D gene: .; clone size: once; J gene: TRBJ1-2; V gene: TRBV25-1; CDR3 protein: CASSDIGGYYGYTF; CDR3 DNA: TGTGCCAGCAGTGATATCGGGGGGTACTATGGCTACACCTTC
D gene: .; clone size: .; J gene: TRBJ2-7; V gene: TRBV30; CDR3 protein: CAWSTGSYEQYF; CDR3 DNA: TGTGCCTGGAGTACAGGGTCCTACGAGCAGTACTTC
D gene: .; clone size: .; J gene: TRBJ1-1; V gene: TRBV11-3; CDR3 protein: CASSLAVRAEAFF; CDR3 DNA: TGTGCCAGCAGCTTAGCCGTTCGGGCTGAAGCTTTCTTT
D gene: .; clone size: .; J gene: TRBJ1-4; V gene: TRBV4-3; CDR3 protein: CASSQVITGIATNEKLFF; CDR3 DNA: TGCGCCAGCAGCCAAGTAATTACAGGGATTGCAACTAATGAAAAACTGTTTTTT
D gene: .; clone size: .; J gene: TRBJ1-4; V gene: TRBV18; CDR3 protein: CASSRGTNEKLFF; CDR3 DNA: TGTGCCAGCTCCCGCGGAACTAATGAAAAACTGTTTTTT
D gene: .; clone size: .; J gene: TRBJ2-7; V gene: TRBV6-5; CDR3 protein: CASSYSGQGTYEQYF; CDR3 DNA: TGTGCCAGCAGTTACTCTGGGCAGGGGACCTACGAGCAGTACTTC
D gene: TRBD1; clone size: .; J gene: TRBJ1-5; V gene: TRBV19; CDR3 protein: CASSRTGGDQPQHF; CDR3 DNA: TGTGCCAGTAGTCGGACAGGGGGGGATCAGCCCCAGCATTTT
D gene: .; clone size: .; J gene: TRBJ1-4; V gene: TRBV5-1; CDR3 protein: CASSLERKSEKLFF; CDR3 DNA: TGCGCCAGCAGCTTGGAGAGGAAGAGTGAAAAACTGTTTTTT
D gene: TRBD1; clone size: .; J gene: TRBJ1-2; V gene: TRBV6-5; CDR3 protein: CASSYYGQGNGYTF; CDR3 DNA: TGTGCCAGCAGTTATTACGGACAGGGAAATGGCTACACCTTC
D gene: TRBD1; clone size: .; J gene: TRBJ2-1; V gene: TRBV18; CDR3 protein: CASSPRTGTYNEQFF; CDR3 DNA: TGTGCCAGCTCACCACGGACAGGGACATACAATGAGCAGTTCTTC
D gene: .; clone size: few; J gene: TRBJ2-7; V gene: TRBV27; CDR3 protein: CASKPRPLVNSYEQYF; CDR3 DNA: TGTGCCAGCAAACCGCGCCCACTAGTGAACTCCTACGAGCAGTACTTC
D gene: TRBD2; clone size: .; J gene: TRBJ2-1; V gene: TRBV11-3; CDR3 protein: CASSSTSVEQFF; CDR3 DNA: TGTGCCAGCAGCTCGACTAGCGTTGAGCAGTTCTTC
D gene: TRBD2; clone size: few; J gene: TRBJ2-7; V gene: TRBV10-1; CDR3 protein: CASSGLLAGRSYEQYF; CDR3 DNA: TGCGCCAGCAGTGGCCTTCTAGCGGGGAGATCCTACGAGCAGTACTTC
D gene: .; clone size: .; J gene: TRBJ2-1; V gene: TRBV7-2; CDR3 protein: CASSRAGTGDNEQFF; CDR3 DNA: TGTGCCAGCAGCCGCGCCGGGACTGGAGACAATGAGCAGTTCTTC
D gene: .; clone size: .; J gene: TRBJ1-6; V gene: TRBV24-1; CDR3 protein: CATSDTGPNSPLHF; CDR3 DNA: TGTGCCACCAGTGACACAGGCCCTAATTCACCCCTCCACTTT
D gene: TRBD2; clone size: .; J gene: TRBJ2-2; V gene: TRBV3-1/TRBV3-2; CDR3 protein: CASSRTSGSLTGELFF; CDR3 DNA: TGTGCCAGCAGCCGGACTAGCGGGAGTTTAACCGGGGAGCTGTTTTTT
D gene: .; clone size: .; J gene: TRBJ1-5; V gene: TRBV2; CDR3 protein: CASSGGLGQPQHF; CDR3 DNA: TGTGCCAGCAGTGGAGGGTTGGGACAGCCCCAGCATTTT
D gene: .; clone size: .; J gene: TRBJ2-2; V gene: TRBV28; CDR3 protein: CASLAAGPNTGELFF; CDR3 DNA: TGTGCCAGCCTTGCGGCGGGGCCAAACACCGGGGAGCTGTTTTTT
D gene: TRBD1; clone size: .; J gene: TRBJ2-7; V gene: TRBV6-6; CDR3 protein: CASSYGGTGSYEQYF; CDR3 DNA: TGTGCCAGCAGTTACGGCGGGACAGGGTCCTACGAGCAGTACTTC